A selection of T cell receptor beta chains follows, all from one sample in a study of blood T cells in healthy people across ages. MiXCR was run by TCRdb on the 5' RACE reads, yielding one entry per CDR3 protein. The sample carries some 760,000 distinct CDR3 sequences, approximately 25% recorded once. The same sample was also studied in work on T cells of mothers and their children.

The sequencing sample was made of blood. These receptors all come from a boy aged 5-17 years in good health. Both conserved end residues are part of each CDR3.

V: TRBV5-5; J: TRBJ1-4; CDR3: CASSFGQGDEKLFF
V: TRBV4-1; J: TRBJ2-7; CDR3: CASSQERAGVSYEQYF
V: TRBV5-5; J: TRBJ2-1; CDR3: CASSLVSRTSNEQFF
V: TRBV6-2/TRBV6-3; J: TRBJ2-1; CDR3: CASSYWAVLGQGSYNEQFF
V: TRBV20-1; J: TRBJ2-7; CDR3: CSATPGAGGGEQYF
V: TRBV24-1; J: TRBJ2-3; CDR3: CATSDRWTSGTTDTQYF
V: TRBV12-5; J: .; CDR3: CASGPREGIYEQYF
V: TRBV29-1; J: TRBJ2-5; CDR3: CSAGRAYGETQYF
V: TRBV20-1; J: TRBJ1-1; CDR3: CSASPDRELPIGTEAFF
V: TRBV29-1; J: TRBJ2-3; CDR3: CSVDALAGRTDTQYF
V: TRBV9; J: TRBJ2-7; CDR3: CASSVWGQGSDEQYF
V: TRBV9; J: TRBJ1-2; CDR3: CASSVAGTGGPYGYTF
V: TRBV27; J: TRBJ2-7; CDR3: CASSGMTGDHEQYF
V: TRBV6-5; J: TRBJ2-6; CDR3: CASSYEWFSGANVLTF
V: TRBV9; J: TRBJ2-5; CDR3: CASSGRGAKTQYF
V: TRBV29-1; J: TRBJ2-3; CDR3: CSVVPRLIHTQYF
V: TRBV6-5; J: TRBJ1-2; CDR3: CASRTGTVFGYTF
V: TRBV7-3; J: TRBJ2-3; CDR3: CASSPGLAGDGFSTDTQYF
V: TRBV2; J: TRBJ2-6; CDR3: CASHEQVSGANVLTF
V: TRBV11-2; J: TRBJ1-1; CDR3: CATRGNTEAFF
V: TRBV12-3/TRBV12-4; J: TRBJ1-2; CDR3: CASSRGTGNYGYTF
V: TRBV12-3/TRBV12-4; J: TRBJ1-4; CDR3: CASSFGQGEGKLFF
V: TRBV12-3/TRBV12-4; J: .; CDR3: CASTLVGLAGVEQYF
V: TRBV20-1; J: TRBJ2-3; CDR3: CSGGGPDTQYF
V: TRBV28; J: TRBJ2-5; CDR3: CASLPRNIETQYF
V: TRBV7-9; J: TRBJ2-1; CDR3: CASSPGQGIRNEQFF
V: TRBV7-2; J: TRBJ2-3; CDR3: CASSATGGSGADTQYF
V: TRBV7-2; J: TRBJ2-3; CDR3: CASSYIAIPDEQYF
V: TRBV29-1; J: TRBJ1-2; CDR3: CSVAQGRDGYTF
V: TRBV12-3/TRBV12-4; J: TRBJ2-5; CDR3: CASSPRGREAQYF
V: TRBV12-3/TRBV12-4; J: .; CDR3: CASSLRGRSGSSYEQYF
V: TRBV5-1; J: .; CDR3: CASSRTEASYEQYF
V: TRBV11-2; J: TRBJ2-3; CDR3: CASSNTPGTADQYF
V: TRBV12-3/TRBV12-4; J: TRBJ1-1; CDR3: CASSFTSANTEAFF
V: TRBV10-3; J: TRBJ2-2; CDR3: CAISAGTRDYTGELFF
V: TRBV15; J: TRBJ1-5; CDR3: CATSREGRAGQPQHF
V: TRBV12-3/TRBV12-4; J: TRBJ2-1; CDR3: CATSAGIAYNEQFF
V: TRBV28; J: TRBJ1-5; CDR3: CASAIPLGNQPQHF
V: TRBV7-6; J: TRBJ2-1; CDR3: CASSQDRGSDNEQFF
V: TRBV29-1; J: TRBJ2-1; CDR3: CSVERYNFNEQFF
V: TRBV2; J: TRBJ2-2; CDR3: CASAYPGAGAGELFF
V: TRBV7-9; J: TRBJ1-2; CDR3: CASSLEGRPGSGYTF
V: TRBV20-1; J: TRBJ2-1; CDR3: CSAYLVNEQFF